The present entry profiles one T cell receptor (beta chain) with its context. These data are taken from a study of OX40 agonist ivuxolimab in advanced cancers. Study-level background: Three partial responders included one hepatocellular carcinoma patient and two cutaneous melanoma patients.

Profiled with immunoSEQ multiplex PCR; TCRdb holds only in-frame clones, not every one. The sample records around 55,000 clones, 75% to 90% being singletons. V was pared by 8 bases and J by 0 bases, with 10 bases between. Germline loops: CDR1 LNHDA, CDR2 SQIVND (reference sequence). This CDR3 has 13 amino acids. This specimen consisted of CD4+ or CD8+ T cells sorted from blood, obtained in a trial of the OX40 agonist ivuxolimab. The chain joins TRBV19 to TRBJ1-1; TRBD1 is a possible D gene (5 bases). The source of this sequence is an adult with an advanced solid tumor such as melanoma, head and neck, liver or kidney cancer. CDR3 in amino acids: CASQTELNTEAFF. The CDR3 bases are TGTGCCAGTCAGACAGAATTGAACACTGAAGCTTTCTTT.